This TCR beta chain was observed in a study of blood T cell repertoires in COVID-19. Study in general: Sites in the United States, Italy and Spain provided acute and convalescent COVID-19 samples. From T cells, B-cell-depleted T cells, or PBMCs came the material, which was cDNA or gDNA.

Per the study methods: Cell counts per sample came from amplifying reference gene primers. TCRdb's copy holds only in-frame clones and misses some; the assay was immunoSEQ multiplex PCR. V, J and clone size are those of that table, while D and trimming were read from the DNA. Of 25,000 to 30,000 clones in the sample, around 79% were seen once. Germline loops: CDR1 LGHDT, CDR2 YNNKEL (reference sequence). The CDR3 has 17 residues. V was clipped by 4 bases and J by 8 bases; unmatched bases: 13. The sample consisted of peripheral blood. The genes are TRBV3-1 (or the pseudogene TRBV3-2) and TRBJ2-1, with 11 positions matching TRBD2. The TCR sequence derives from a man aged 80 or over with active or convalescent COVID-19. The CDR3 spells CASSPPPLAGGIDEQFF. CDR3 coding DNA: TGTGCCAGCAGCCCTCCCCCCCTAGCGGGAGGTATCGATGAGCAGTTCTTC.